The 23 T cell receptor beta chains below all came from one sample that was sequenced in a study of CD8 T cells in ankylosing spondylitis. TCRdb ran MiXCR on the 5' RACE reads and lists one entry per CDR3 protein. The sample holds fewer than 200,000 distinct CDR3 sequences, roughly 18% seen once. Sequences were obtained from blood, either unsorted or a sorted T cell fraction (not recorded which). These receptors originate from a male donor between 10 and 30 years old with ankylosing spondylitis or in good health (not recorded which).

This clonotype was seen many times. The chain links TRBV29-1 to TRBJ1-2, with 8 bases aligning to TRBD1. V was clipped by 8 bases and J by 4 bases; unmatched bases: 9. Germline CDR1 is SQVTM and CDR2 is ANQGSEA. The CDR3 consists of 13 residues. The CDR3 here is CSIGPGQAYGYTF. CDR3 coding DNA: TGCAGCATTGGACCGGGACAGGCCTATGGCTACACCTTC.

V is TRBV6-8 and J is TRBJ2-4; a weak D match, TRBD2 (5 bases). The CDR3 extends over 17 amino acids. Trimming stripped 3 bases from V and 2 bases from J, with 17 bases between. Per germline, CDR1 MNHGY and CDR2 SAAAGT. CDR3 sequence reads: CASSYRSARGTKNIQYF. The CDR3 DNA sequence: TGTGCCAGCAGTTATAGATCAGCCCGAGGGACCAAAAACATTCAGTACTTC.

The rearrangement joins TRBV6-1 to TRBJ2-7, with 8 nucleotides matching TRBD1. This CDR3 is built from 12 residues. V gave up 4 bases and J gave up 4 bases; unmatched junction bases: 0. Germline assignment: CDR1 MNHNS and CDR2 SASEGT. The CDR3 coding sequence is TGTGCCAGCAGTGGACAGGGGTACGAGCAGTACGTC. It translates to CASSGQGYEQYV.

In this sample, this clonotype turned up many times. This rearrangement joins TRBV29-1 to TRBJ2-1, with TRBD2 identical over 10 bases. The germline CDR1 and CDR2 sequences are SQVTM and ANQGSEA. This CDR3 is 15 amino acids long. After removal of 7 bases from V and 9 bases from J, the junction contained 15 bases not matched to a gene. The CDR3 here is CSAKVELAGIGEQFF. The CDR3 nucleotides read TGCAGCGCAAAAGTGGAACTAGCGGGAATCGGTGAGCAGTTCTTC.

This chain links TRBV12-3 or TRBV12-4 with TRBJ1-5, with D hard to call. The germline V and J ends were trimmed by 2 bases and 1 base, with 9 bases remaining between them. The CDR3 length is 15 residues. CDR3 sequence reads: CASSLYRESNQPQHF. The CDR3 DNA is TGTGCCAGCAGTTTATATCGGGAGAGCAATCAGCCCCAGCATTTT.

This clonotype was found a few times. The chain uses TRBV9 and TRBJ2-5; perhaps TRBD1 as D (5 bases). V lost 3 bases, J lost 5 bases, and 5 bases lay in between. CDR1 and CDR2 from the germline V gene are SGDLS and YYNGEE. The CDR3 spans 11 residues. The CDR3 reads CASSEGETQYF. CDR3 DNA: TGTGCCAGCAGCGAGGGGGAGACCCAGTACTTC.

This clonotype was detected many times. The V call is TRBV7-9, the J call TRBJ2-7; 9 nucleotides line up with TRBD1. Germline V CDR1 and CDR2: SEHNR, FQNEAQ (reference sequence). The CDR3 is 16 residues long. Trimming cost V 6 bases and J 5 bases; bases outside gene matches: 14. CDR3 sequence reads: CASSYSGTGSPHEQYF. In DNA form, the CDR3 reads TGTGCCAGCAGTTACTCCGGGACAGGGTCGCCCCACGAGCAGTACTTC.

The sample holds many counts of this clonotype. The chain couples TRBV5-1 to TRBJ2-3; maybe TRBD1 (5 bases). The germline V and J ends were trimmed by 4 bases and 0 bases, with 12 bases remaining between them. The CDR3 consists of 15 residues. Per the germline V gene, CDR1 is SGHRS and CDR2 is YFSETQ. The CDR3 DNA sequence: TGCGCCAGCAGCCTCCGGACACCTAGCACAGATACGCAGTATTTT. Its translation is CASSLRTPSTDTQYF.

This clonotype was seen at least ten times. CDR3 in DNA: TGTGCCAGCAGCCAATTGGGGGAGTTACGTGCTCGGGGCTACACCTTC. Translated: CASSQLGELRARGYTF. The chain is built from TRBV14 and TRBJ1-2; TRBD1 might be the D (5 bases). The germline V gene encodes CDR1 SGHDN and CDR2 FVKESK. This CDR3 region has 16 residues. The V end lost 2 bases, the J end lost 8 bases, and 21 bases lay between the germline ends.

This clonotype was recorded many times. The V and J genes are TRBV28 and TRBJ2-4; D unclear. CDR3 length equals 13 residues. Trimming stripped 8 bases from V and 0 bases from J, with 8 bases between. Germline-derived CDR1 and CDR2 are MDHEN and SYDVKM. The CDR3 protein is CASERRAKNIQYF. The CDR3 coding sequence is TGTGCCAGCGAAAGACGAGCCAAAAACATTCAGTACTTC.

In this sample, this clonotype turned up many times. The CDR3 is CASGTGHLYGYTF. CDR3 DNA: TGTGCCAGCGGTACCGGACACCTCTATGGCTACACCTTC. The V call is TRBV27, the J call TRBJ1-2; a possible D gene is TRBD1 (5 bases). V lost 8 bases and J 4 bases, leaving 14 bases between the germline ends. The germline V gene encodes CDR1 MNHEY and CDR2 SMNVEV (reference sequence). This CDR3 spans 13 amino acids.

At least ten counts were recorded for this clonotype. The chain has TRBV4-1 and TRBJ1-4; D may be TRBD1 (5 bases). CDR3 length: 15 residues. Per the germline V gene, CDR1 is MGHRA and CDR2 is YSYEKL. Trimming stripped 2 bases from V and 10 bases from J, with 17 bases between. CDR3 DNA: TGCGCCAGCAGCCAACCTCGACAGAACCGGAGAAAACTGTTTTTT. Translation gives CASSQPRQNRRKLFF.

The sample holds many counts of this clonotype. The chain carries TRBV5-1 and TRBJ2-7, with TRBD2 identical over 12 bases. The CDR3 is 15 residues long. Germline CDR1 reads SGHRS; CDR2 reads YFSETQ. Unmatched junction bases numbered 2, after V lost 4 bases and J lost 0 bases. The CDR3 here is CASSPTSGSSYEQYF. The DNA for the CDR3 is TGCGCCAGCAGCCCGACTAGCGGGAGCTCCTACGAGCAGTACTTC.

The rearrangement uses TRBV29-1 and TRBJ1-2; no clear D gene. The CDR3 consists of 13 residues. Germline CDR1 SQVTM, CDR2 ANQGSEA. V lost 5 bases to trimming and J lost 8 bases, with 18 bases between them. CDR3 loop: CSVSGRSTDGYTF. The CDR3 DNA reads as TGCAGCGTTTCCGGACGGTCGACGGACGGCTACACCTTC.

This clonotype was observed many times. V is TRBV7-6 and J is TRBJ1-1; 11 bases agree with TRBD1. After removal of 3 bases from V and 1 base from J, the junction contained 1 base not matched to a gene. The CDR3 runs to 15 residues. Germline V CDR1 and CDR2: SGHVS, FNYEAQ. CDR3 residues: CASSFGTGGNTEAFF. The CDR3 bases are TGTGCCAGCAGCTTTGGGACAGGGGGGAACACTGAAGCTTTCTTT.

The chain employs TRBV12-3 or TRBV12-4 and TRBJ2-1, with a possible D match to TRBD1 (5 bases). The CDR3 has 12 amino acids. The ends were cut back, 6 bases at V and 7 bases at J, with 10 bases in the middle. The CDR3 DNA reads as TGTGCCAGCAGCACGACAGTGAATGAGCAGTTCTTC. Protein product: CASSTTVNEQFF.

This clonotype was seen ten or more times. CDR3 sequence: CASTRDLTDTQYF. The CDR3 nucleotides are TGTGCCAGCACCCGGGACCTCACAGATACGCAGTATTTT. V is TRBV6-5 and J is TRBJ2-3; D is perhaps TRBD1 or TRBD2 (5 bases each). Germline lookup yields CDR1 MNHEY and CDR2 SVGAGI. The CDR3 extends over 13 amino acids. The V and J ends lost 7 bases and 2 bases respectively, with 10 bases between them.

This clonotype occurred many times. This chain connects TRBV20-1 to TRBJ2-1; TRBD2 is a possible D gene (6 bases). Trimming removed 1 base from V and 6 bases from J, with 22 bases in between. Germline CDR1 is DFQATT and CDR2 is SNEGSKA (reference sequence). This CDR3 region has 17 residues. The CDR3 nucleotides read TGCAGTGCTAGAGGCGGATTGAGGGACTCCAAAGTCAATGAGCAGTTCTTC. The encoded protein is CSARGGLRDSKVNEQFF.

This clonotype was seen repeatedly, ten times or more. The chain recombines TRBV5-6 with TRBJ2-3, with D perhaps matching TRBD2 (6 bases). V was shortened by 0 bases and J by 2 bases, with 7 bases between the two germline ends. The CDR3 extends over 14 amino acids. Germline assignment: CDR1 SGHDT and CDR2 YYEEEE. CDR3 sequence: CASSLVADTDTQYF. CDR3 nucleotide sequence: TGTGCCAGCAGCTTGGTAGCGGACACAGATACGCAGTATTTT.

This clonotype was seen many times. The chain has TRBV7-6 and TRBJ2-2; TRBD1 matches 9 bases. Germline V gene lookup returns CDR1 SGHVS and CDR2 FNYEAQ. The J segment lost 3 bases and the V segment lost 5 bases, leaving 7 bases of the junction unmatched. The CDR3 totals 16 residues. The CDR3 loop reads CASSTDRGGYTGELFF. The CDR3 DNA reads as TGTGCCAGCAGCACCGACAGGGGGGGATACACCGGGGAGCTGTTTTTT.

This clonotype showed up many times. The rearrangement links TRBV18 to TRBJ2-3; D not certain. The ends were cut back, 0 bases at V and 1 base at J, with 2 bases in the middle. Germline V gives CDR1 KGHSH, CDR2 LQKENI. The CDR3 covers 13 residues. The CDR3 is CASSPPGTDTQYF. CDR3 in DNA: TGTGCCAGCTCACCACCTGGCACAGATACGCAGTATTTT.

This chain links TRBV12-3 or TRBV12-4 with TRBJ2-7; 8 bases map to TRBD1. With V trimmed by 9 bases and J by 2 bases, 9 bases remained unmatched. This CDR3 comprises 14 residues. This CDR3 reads CASQRQGPTYEQYF. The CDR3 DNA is TGTGCCAGTCAGCGACAGGGGCCTACCTACGAGCAGTACTTC.

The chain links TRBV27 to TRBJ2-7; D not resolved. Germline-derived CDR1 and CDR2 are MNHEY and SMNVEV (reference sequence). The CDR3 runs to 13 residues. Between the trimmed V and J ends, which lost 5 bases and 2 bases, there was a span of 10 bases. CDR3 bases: TGTGCCAGCAGTGGTGGACCCCCCTACGAGCAGTACTTC. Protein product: CASSGGPPYEQYF.